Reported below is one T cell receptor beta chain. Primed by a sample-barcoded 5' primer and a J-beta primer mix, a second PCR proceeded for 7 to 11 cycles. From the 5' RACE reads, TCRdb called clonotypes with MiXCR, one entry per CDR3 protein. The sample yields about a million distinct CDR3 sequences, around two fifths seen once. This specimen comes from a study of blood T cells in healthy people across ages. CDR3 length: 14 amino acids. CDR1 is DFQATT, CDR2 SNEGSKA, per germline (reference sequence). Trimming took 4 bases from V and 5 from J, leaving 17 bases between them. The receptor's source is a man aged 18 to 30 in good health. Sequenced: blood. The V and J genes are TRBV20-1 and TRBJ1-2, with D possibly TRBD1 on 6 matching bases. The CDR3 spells CSAIGRQGWYGYTF. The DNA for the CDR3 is TGCAGTGCTATTGGTCGGCAGGGGTGGTATGGCTACACCTTC.